The 23 T cell receptor beta chains in this list originate from one sample, sequenced in a study of CD8+CD57+ T cells in acquired aplastic anemia. Genomic DNA, serving as template, underwent TCR beta VDJ and CDR3 profiling. TCRdb analysed the reads with MiXCR anew, one entry per CDR3 protein. This sample has some 130,000 distinct CDR3 sequences, with around 41% found just once. Input material: sorted CD4+, CD8+, or CD8+CD57+ T cells (not recorded which) from PBMCs. The receptors originated from a human donor in good health, serving as a control.

V usage is TRBV10-3 and J usage is TRBJ2-7; 7 nucleotides align to TRBD1. Germline lookup yields CDR1 ENHRY and CDR2 SYGVKD. J was trimmed by 4 bases and V by 11 bases; bases with no gene match: 14. This CDR3 is built from 14 residues. DNA of the CDR3: TGTGCCGCCGCTACCGGGACAGTCGGATACGAGCAGTACTTC. It specifies CAAATGTVGYEQYF.

The chain links TRBV30 to TRBJ2-7; 8 nucleotides align to TRBD2. There are 16 residues in the CDR3. Germline V gene data show CDR1 as GTSNPN and CDR2 as SVGIG (reference sequence). V lost 0 bases to trimming and J lost 0 bases; unmatched junction nucleotides: 7. The CDR3 sequence: CAWSVPAGASSYEQYF. DNA of the CDR3: TGTGCCTGGAGTGTACCAGCGGGGGCTAGCTCCTACGAGCAGTACTTC.

This clonotype has only one observation. The gene calls are TRBV5-1 and TRBJ2-5; 8 positions agree with TRBD1. In germline, CDR1 is SGHRS, CDR2 YFSETQ. The CDR3 covers 15 residues. The V gene end was trimmed by 4 bases and the J gene end by 3 bases; junction bases not matched to a gene: 8. The CDR3 coding sequence is TGCGCCAGCAGCCCGACCGGGACAGGAAAAGAGACCCAGTACTTC. Translating it yields CASSPTGTGKETQYF.

This clonotype was detected many times. This chain joins TRBV3-1 and TRBJ1-6; tentative D call: TRBD1 (6 bases). The CDR3 runs 18 residues. CDR1 and CDR2 (germline): LGHDT, YNNKEL (reference sequence). Trimming shortened V by 4 bases and J by 0 bases, and 16 bases separated the two germline ends. CDR3 bases: TGTGCCAGCAGCCCGTTCACAGGGACAAGCTCCTATAATTCACCCCTCCACTTT. This gives the protein CASSPFTGTSSYNSPLHF.

Turning to this clonotype: This may be a read error, as it is one base from a much larger clone. This CDR3 is missing its conserved last phenylalanine or tryptophan, likely due to a read error. The chain joins TRBV9 to TRBJ1-1; D may be TRBD1 (6 bases). Trimming pared 3 bases from V and 2 bases from J, leaving 11 bases between. Looked up from germline, CDR1 is SGDLS and CDR2 is YYNGEE. The CDR3 is made up of 14 amino acids. Here the CDR3 reads CASSERTVNTEAFL. The CDR3, as DNA: TGTGCCAGCAGCGAGAGGACAGTCAACACTGAAGCTTTCCTT.

This sequence joins TRBV20-1 and TRBJ2-6, with TRBD1 matching over 7 bases. V was pared by 5 bases and J by 2 bases, with 9 bases of the junction left unmatched. Looked up from germline, CDR1 is DFQATT and CDR2 is SNEGSKA (reference sequence). This CDR3 spans 16 amino acids. CDR3 DNA sequence: TGCAGTGCTCCCGGGACAGTTCGCGCTGGGGCCAACGTCCTGACTTTC. This codes for CSAPGTVRAGANVLTF.

A note on this clonotype: A much larger clone differs from this one at a single base, so this may be a read error. The J gene is TRBJ2-1, the V gene TRBV11-1; D might be TRBD2 (6 bases). Germline V gene lookup returns CDR1 SGHAT and CDR2 FQDESV (reference sequence). This CDR3 has 15 amino acids. Trimming left V 10 bases short and J 6 bases short, with 22 bases between. CDR3 sequence (DNA): TGTGCCATTAATCTCCGGGACTCAAACCGCAATGAGCAGTTCTTC. Translation: CAINLRDSNRNEQFF.

This clonotype was observed once. The chain has TRBV2 and TRBJ2-2; the D is unclear. Per the germline V gene, CDR1 is SNHLY and CDR2 is FYNNEI. Trimming shortened V by 10 bases and J by 5 bases, and 20 bases separated the two germline ends. This CDR3 is built from 15 residues. The CDR3, as DNA: TGTGCCATGCACTCCGCGACCCAGAGTACCGGGGAGCTGTTTTTT. It translates to CAMHSATQSTGELFF. Full variable domain (outside the CDR3, taken from reference TRBV2 and TRBJ2-2): EPEVTQTPSHQVTQMGQEVILRCVPISNHLYFYWYRQILGQKVEFLVSFYNNEISEKSEIFDDQFSVERPDGSNFTLKIRSTKLEDSAMYFCAMHSATQSTGELFFGEGSRLTVL.

This sequence joins TRBV12-3 or TRBV12-4 and TRBJ2-1; 9 bases align to TRBD2. The CDR3 is 20 residues long. V gave up 3 bases and J gave up 1 base; unmatched junction bases: 16. The CDR3 is CASSFSGRGRGGGSYNEQFF. The CDR3 DNA reads TGTGCCAGCAGTTTTAGCGGGAGAGGGAGAGGGGGGGGATCCTACAATGAGCAGTTCTTC.

CDR3 sequence: CASSPQGILYEQYF. The CDR3 region has the DNA TGTGCCAGCAGCCCTCAGGGGATTTTGTACGAGCAGTACTTC. V is TRBV14 and J is TRBJ2-7; weak D call: TRBD1 (6 bases). The ends were cut back, 4 bases at V and 4 bases at J, with 14 bases in the middle. The CDR3 runs 14 residues. The germline V gene has CDR1 SGHDN and CDR2 FVKESK. The complete variable domain, with remaining parts taken from reference TRBV14 and TRBJ2-7, reads EAGVTQFPSHSVIEKGQTVTLRCDPISGHDNLYWYRRVMGKEIKFLLHFVKESKQDESGMPNNRFLAERTGGTYSTLKVQPAELEDSGVYFCASSPQGILYEQYFGPGTRLTVT.

This sequence joins TRBV18 and TRBJ1-4; D gene unclear. Trimming took off 4 bases at V and 6 bases at J, with 15 bases between the two ends. Germline V gives CDR1 KGHSH, CDR2 LQKENI. The CDR3 has 15 amino acids. In DNA, the CDR3 is TGTGCCAGCTCACTTGGCCAGGCCATCCATGAAAAACTGTTTTTT. Its translation is CASSLGQAIHEKLFF.

This clonotype was picked up many times. V and J are TRBV20-1 and TRBJ2-4; D is ambiguous. CDR3 size: 13 residues. V shed 1 base and J shed 6 bases, with 10 bases lying between them. Germline CDR1 DFQATT, CDR2 SNEGSKA (reference sequence). The CDR3 protein is CSARVANGNIQYF. DNA for the CDR3: TGCAGTGCTAGAGTTGCTAACGGAAACATTCAGTACTTC.

This clonotype was recorded once. The chain joins TRBV6-1 to TRBJ1-6; no clear D. Germline loops: CDR1 MNHNS, CDR2 SASEGT. The CDR3 has 14 residues. V dropped 5 bases and J dropped 19 bases, with 24 bases sitting between them. The CDR3, as DNA: TGTGCCAGCAGTCTGACACCTTTGGGTTCACCCCCTCACTTT. Its translation is CASSLTPLGSPPHF.

This clonotype was seen repeatedly, ten times or more. The rearrangement joins TRBV7-6 to TRBJ2-2, with D tentatively TRBD1 (6 bases). The CDR3 consists of 15 residues. Per germline, CDR1 SGHVS and CDR2 FNYEAQ. Trimming removed 6 bases at V and 8 bases at J, with 19 bases between. The CDR3 spells CASRLTPAGVGELFF. CDR3 coding DNA: TGTGCCAGCAGGCTCACACCCGCAGGGGTGGGGGAGCTGTTTTTT.

The CDR3 loop is CASSSQLNTEAFF. The CDR3 DNA is TGTGCCAGCAGTTCCCAGTTAAACACTGAAGCTTTCTTT. The V gene is TRBV27, the J gene TRBJ1-1; D not resolved. The germline CDR1 and CDR2 sequences are MNHEY and SMNVEV (reference sequence). The V gene lost 4 bases and the J gene lost 2 bases, with 8 bases spanning the gap. The CDR3 is 13 amino acids.

This clonotype was seen only a few times. This CDR3 is CASSSQFPDSGNTIYF. The DNA for the CDR3 is TGTGCCAGCAGTTCACAATTCCCTGACTCTGGAAACACCATATATTTT. The chain links TRBV12-3 or TRBV12-4 to TRBJ1-3, with D hard to call. V was cut by 4 bases and J by 0 bases, with 13 bases left in between. The CDR3 loop spans 16 amino acids.

V gene TRBV13 combines with J gene TRBJ2-7, with D possibly TRBD1 on 6 matching bases. Germline V gene lookup returns CDR1 PRHDT and CDR2 FYEKMQ (reference sequence). Deletions cut 5 bases from V and 2 bases from J, with 13 bases between. The length of the CDR3 is 14 residues. The CDR3 is CASSLPGAPYEQYF. The CDR3 region has the DNA TGTGCCAGCAGCCTTCCAGGGGCGCCCTACGAGCAGTACTTC.

This sequence joins TRBV20-1 and TRBJ2-5; D is possibly TRBD2 (6 bases). The CDR3 runs 15 residues. Trimming removed 0 bases at V and 5 bases at J, with 16 bases between. Germline lookup yields CDR1 DFQATT and CDR2 SNEGSKA (reference sequence). CDR3 amino acids: CSARDGGGTGETQYF. The CDR3 nucleotides are TGCAGTGCTAGAGACGGGGGAGGCACCGGGGAGACCCAGTACTTC.

The chain combines TRBV10-3 with TRBJ1-6, with 7 bases identical to TRBD1. The germline gives CDR1 ENHRY, CDR2 SYGVKD. V shed 4 bases, J shed 5 bases, and the junction held 11 bases outside the gene matches. The CDR3 is 17 amino acids. This chain's CDR3 is CAISGRDRAVDNSPLHF. The CDR3 DNA reads as TGTGCCATCAGTGGAAGGGACAGAGCGGTCGATAATTCACCCCTCCACTTT.

The rearrangement joins TRBV5-1 to TRBJ2-4, with D unclear. Germline V gene data show CDR1 as SGHRS and CDR2 as YFSETQ. Trimming cost V 1 base and J 7 bases, with 6 bases left between them. The CDR3 has 12 residues. For the CDR3, the DNA is TGCGCCAGCAGCTTGAACGGGAACATTCAGTACTTC. Amino acid sequence: CASSLNGNIQYF.

V gene TRBV10-3 combines with J gene TRBJ1-1, with TRBD1 identical over 8 bases. V gave up 6 bases and J gave up 8 bases; unmatched junction bases: 2. This CDR3 contains 11 residues. In germline, CDR1 is ENHRY, CDR2 SYGVKD. CDR3 in amino acids: CAIRRQGEAFF. As DNA, the CDR3 is TGTGCCATCAGGAGACAGGGGGAAGCTTTCTTT.

This clonotype was counted between two and nine times. A much larger clone lies one base from this, so it may be a read error. This CDR3 reads CASSQDLADPQYF. The CDR3 coding sequence is TGTGCCAGCAGCCAAGATTTAGCAGATCCGCAGTATTTT. The rearrangement uses TRBV14 and TRBJ2-3, with unresolved D. In germline, CDR1 is SGHDN, CDR2 FVKESK. CDR3 length: 13 residues.

J is TRBJ2-1 and V is TRBV7-6; no reliable D call. There are 13 residues in the CDR3. Germline-derived CDR1 and CDR2 are SGHVS and FNYEAQ. Trimming removed 1 base from V and 6 bases from J, with 7 bases in between. CDR3 coding DNA: TGTGCCAGCAGCTTAGGGGCATTCAATGAGCAGTTCTTC. Its translation: CASSLGAFNEQFF.